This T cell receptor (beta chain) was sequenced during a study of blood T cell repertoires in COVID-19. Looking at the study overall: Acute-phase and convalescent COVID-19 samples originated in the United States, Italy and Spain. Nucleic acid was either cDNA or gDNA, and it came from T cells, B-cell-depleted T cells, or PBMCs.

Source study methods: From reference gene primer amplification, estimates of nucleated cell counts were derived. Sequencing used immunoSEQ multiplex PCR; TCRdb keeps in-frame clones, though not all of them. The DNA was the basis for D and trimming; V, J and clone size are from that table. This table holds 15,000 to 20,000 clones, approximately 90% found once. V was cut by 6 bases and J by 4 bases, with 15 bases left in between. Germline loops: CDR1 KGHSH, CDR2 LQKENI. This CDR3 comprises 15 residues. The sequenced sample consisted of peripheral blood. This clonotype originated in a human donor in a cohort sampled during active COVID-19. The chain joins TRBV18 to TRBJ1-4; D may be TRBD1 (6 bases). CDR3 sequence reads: CASSQDSFSNEKLFF. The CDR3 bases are TGTGCCAGCTCCCAGGACAGCTTCAGTAATGAAAAACTGTTTTTT.